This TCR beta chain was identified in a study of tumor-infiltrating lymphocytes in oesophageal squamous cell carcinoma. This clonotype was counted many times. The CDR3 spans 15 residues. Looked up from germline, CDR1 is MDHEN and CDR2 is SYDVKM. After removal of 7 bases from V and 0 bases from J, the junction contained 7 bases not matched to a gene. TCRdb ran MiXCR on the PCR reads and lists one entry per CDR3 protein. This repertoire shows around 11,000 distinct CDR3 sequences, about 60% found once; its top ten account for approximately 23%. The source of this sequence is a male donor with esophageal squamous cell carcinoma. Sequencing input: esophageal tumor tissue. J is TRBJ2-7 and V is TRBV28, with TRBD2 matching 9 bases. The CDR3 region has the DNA TGTGCCAGCATGCTCGGACTAGCGCCCTCCTACGAGCAGTACTTC. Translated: CASMLGLAPSYEQYF.